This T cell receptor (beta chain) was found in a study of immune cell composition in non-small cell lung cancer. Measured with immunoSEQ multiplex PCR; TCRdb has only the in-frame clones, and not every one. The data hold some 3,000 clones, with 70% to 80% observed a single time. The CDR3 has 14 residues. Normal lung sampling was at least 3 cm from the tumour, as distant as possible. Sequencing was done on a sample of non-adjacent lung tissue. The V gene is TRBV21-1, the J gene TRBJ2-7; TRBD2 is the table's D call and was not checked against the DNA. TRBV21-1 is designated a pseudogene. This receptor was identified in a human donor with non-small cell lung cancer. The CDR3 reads CASSIGLNPYEQYV. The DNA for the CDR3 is TGTGCCAGCAGCATAGGACTCAACCCCTACGAGCAGTACGTC.